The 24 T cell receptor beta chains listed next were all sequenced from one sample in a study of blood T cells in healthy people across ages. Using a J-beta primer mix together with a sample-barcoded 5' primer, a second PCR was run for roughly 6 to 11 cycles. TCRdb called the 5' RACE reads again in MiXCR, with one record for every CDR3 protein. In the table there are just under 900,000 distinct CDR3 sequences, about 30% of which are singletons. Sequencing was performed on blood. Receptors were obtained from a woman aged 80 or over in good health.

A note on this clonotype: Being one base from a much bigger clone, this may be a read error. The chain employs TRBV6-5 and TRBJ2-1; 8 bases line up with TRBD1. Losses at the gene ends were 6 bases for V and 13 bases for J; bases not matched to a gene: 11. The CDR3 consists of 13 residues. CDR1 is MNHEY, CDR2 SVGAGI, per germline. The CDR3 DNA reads TGTGCCAGCAGGACAGGGGATCGGGAGACCCAGTTCTTC. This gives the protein CASRTGDRETQFF.

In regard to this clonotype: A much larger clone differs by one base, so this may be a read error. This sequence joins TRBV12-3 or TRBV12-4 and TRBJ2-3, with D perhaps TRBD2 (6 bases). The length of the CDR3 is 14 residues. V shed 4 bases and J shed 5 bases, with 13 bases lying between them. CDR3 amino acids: CASSWEAARDTQYF. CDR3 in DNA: TGTGCCAGCAGTTGGGAGGCAGCAAGAGATACGCAGTATTTT.

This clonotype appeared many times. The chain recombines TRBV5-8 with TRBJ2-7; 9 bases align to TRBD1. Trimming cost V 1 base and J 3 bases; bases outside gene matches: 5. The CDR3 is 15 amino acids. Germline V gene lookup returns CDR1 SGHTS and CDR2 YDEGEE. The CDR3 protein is CASSLRTGDHYEQYF. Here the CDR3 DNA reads TGTGCCAGCAGCTTGCGGACAGGGGACCACTACGAGCAGTACTTC.

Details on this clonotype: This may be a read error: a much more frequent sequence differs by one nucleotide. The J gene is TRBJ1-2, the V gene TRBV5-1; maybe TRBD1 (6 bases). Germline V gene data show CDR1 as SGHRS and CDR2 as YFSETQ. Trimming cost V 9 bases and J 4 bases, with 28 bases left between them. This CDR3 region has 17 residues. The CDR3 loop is CANPLTGVPPRCYGYTF. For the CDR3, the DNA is TGCGCCAATCCTTTGACAGGAGTCCCCCCGCGTTGCTATGGCTACACCTTC.

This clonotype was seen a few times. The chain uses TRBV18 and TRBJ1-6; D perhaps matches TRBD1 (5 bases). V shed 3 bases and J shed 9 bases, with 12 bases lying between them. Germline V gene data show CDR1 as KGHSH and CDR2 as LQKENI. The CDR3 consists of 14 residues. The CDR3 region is CASSPGPEISPLHF. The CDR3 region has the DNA TGTGCCAGCTCACCGGGACCGGAGATTTCACCCCTCCACTTT.

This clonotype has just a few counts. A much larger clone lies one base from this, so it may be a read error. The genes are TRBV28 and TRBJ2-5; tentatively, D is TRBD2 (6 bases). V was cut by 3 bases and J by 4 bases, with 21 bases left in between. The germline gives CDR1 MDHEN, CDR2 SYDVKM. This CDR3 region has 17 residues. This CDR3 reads CASSFLLGSGDRETQYF. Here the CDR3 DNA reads TGTGCCAGCAGTTTTCTCCTGGGTAGCGGCGATAGAGAGACCCAGTACTTC.

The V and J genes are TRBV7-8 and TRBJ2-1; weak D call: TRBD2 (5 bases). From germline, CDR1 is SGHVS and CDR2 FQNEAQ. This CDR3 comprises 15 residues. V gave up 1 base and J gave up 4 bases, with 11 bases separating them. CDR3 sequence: CASSLVLARYNEQFF. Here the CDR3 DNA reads TGTGCCAGCAGCTTAGTTCTAGCACGATACAATGAGCAGTTCTTC. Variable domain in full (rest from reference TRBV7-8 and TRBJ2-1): GAGVSQSPRYKVAKRGQDVALRCDPISGHVSLFWYQQALGQGPEFLTYFQNEAQLDKSGLPSDRFFAERPEGSVSTLKIQRTQQEDSAVYLCASSLVLARYNEQFFGPGTRLTVL.

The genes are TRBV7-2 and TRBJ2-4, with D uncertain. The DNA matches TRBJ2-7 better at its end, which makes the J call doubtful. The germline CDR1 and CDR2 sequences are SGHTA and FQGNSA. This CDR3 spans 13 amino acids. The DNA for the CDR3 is TGTGCCAGCAGCTTAACCCCCTCGGGCGAGCAGTACTTC. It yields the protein CASSLTPSGEQYF.

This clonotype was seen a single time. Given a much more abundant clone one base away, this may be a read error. This CDR3 is CASTAGGSAEVFF. As DNA, the CDR3 is TGTGCCAGCACCGCAGGGGGGTCGGCTGAAGTTTTCTTT. The chain combines TRBV7-9 with TRBJ1-1; 7 bases are shared with TRBD1. The CDR3 extends over 13 amino acids. Germline CDR1 reads SEHNR; CDR2 reads FQNEAQ (reference sequence). The full variable domain, its missing parts supplied by reference TRBV7-9 and TRBJ1-1, is DTGVSQNPRHKITKRGQNVTFRCDPISEHNRLYWYRQTLGQGPEFLTYFQNEAQLEKSRLLSDRFSAERPKGSFSTLEIQRTEQGDSAMYLCASTAGGSAEVFFGQGTRLTVV.

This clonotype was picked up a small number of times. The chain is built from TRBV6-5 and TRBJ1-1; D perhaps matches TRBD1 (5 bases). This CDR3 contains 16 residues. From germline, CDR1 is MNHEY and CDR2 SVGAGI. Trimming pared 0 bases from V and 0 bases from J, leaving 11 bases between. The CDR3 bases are TGTGCCAGCAGTTACTCTTCGGGACCCTTGAACACTGAAGCTTTCTTT. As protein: CASSYSSGPLNTEAFF.

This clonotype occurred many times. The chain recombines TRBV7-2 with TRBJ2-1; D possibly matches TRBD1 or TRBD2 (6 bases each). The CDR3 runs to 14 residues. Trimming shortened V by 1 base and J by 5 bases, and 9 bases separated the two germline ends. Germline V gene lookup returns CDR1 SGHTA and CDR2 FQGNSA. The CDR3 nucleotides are TGTGCCAGCAGCTTAGTCGGGGGCAACAATGAGCAGTTCTTC. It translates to CASSLVGGNNEQFF.

CDR3 DNA sequence: TGTGCCAGCAGCTTAAACGGGGGTCGGGAGCAGTTCTTC. Translation gives CASSLNGGREQFF. The chain is built from TRBV7-2 and TRBJ2-1; TRBD2 might be the D (6 bases). The V and J ends lost 2 bases and 10 bases respectively, with 12 bases between them. This CDR3 is built from 13 residues. Germline CDR1 and CDR2: SGHTA and FQGNSA.

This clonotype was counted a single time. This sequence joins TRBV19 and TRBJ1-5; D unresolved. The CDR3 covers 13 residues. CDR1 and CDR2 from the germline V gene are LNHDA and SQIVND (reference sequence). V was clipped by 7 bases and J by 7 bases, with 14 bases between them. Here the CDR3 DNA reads TGTGCCAGTATGTCGGACCCGAGGCAGCCCCAGCATTTT. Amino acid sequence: CASMSDPRQPQHF. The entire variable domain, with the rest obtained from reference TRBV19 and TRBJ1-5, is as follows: DGGITQSPKYLFRKEGQNVTLSCEQNLNHDAMYWYRQDPGQGLRLIYYSQIVNDFQKGDIAEGYSVSREKKESFPLTVTSAQKNPTAFYLCASMSDPRQPQHFGDGTRLSIL.

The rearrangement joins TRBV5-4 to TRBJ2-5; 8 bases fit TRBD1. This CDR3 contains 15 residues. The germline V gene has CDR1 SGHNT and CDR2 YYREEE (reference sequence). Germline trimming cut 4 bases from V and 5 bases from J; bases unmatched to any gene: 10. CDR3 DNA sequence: TGTGCCAGCAGCCCAGGGGGCATGGTGAGGGAGACCCAGTACTTC. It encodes CASSPGGMVRETQYF.

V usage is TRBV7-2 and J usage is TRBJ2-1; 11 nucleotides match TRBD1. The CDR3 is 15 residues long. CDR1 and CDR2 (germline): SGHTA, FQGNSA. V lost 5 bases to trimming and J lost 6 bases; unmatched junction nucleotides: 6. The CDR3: CASSRGGQGGNEQFF. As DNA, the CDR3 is TGTGCCAGCAGCCGAGGGGGACAGGGGGGCAATGAGCAGTTCTTC.

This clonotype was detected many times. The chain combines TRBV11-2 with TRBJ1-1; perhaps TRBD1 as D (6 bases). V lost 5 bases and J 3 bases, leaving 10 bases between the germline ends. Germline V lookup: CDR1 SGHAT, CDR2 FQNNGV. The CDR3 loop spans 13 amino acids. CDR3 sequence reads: CASSPEGDTEAFF. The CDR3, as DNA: TGTGCCAGCAGCCCTGAGGGGGACACTGAAGCTTTCTTT.

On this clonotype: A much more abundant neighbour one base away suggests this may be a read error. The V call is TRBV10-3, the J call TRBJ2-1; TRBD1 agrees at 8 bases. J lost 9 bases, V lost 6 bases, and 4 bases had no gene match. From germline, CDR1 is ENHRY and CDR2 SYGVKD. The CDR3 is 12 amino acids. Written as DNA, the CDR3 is TGTGCCATCAGCCCCGGGACAGGTGAGCAGTTCTTC. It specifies CAISPGTGEQFF.

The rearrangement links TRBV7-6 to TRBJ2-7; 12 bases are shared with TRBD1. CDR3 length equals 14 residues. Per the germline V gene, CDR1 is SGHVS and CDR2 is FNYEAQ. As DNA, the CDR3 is TGTGTTAGCAGCGCGGGACAGGGGGCTCGCGAGCAGTACTTC. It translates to CVSSAGQGAREQYF.

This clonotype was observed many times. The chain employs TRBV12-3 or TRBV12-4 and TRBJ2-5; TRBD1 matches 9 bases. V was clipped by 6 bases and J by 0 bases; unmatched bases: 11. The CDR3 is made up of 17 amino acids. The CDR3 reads CASSIVGQGSYQETQYF. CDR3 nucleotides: TGTGCCAGCAGCATAGTGGGACAGGGTTCGTACCAAGAGACCCAGTACTTC.

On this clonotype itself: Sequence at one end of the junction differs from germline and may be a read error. DNA for the CDR3: TGTGCCAGCAGCTTTTGGGGGGGAATCAATCAGCCCCTGCATTTT. This gives the protein CASSFWGGINQPLHF. V is TRBV5-6 and J is TRBJ1-5, with D possibly TRBD1 on 5 matching bases. This CDR3 is 15 amino acids long. Germline CDR1 and CDR2: SGHDT and YYEEEE. Using reference TRBV5-6 and TRBJ1-5 for the parts outside the CDR3, the full variable domain is DAGVTQSPTHLIKTRGQQVTLRCSPKSGHDTVSWYQQALGQGPQFIFQYYEEEERQRGNFPDRFSGHQFPNYSSELNVNALLLGDSALYLCASSFWGGINQPLHFGDGTRLSIL.

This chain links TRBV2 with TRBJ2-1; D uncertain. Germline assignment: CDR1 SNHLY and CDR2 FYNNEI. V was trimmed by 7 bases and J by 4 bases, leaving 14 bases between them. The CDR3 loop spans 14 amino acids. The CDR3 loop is CASKLDRTYNEQFF. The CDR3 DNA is TGTGCCAGCAAGCTGGACCGAACGTACAATGAGCAGTTCTTC. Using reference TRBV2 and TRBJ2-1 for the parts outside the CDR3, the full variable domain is EPEVTQTPSHQVTQMGQEVILRCVPISNHLYFYWYRQILGQKVEFLVSFYNNEISEKSEIFDDQFSVERPDGSNFTLKIRSTKLEDSAMYFCASKLDRTYNEQFFGPGTRLTVL.

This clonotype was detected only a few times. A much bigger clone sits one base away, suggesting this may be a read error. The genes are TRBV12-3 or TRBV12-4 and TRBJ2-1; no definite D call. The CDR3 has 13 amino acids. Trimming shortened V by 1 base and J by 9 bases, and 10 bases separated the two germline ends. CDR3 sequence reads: CASSLGTCGEQFF. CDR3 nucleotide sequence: TGTGCCAGCAGTTTAGGGACCTGTGGTGAGCAGTTCTTC.

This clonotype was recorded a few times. The chain's CDR3 is CASSTRAELFF. For the CDR3, the DNA is TGTGCCAGCAGCACAAGGGCGGAGCTGTTTTTT. V gene TRBV7-9 combines with J gene TRBJ2-2, with no clear D. This CDR3 is built from 11 residues. Germline CDR1 reads SEHNR; CDR2 reads FQNEAQ (reference sequence). V lost 5 bases and J lost 10, with 8 bases in between.

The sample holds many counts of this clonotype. The CDR3 sequence is CASSLRPAPGQETQYF. CDR3 in DNA: TGTGCCAGCAGTTTACGGCCCGCACCGGGGCAAGAGACCCAGTACTTC. J is TRBJ2-5 and V is TRBV27; D is possibly TRBD2 (5 bases). Germline V lookup: CDR1 MNHEY, CDR2 SMNVEV (reference sequence). V was cut by 2 bases and J by 2 bases, with 15 bases left in between. The CDR3 runs to 16 residues.